The 20 T cell receptor beta chains below all came from one sample that was sequenced in a study of blood T cell repertoires in COVID-19. Measured with immunoSEQ multiplex PCR; TCRdb has only the in-frame clones, and not every one. The sample yields 130,000 or so clones, approximately 84% seen once. Sequences were obtained from peripheral blood. Receptors were obtained from a woman aged 60-70 years with acute or convalescent COVID-19.

This chain joins TRBV5-6 and TRBJ2-3, with TRBD2 identical over 11 bases. Germline V gene data show CDR1 as SGHDT and CDR2 as YYEEEE. The CDR3 contains 16 residues. V lost 3 bases and J lost 4; bases outside the gene matches: 7. CDR3 in DNA: TGTGCCAGCAGCTCCATTCTAGCGGGGGGCTCAGATACGCAGTATTTT. Translating it yields CASSSILAGGSDTQYF. The complete variable domain, with remaining parts taken from reference TRBV5-6 and TRBJ2-3, reads DAGVTQSPTHLIKTRGQQVTLRCSPKSGHDTVSWYQQALGQGPQFIFQYYEEEERQRGNFPDRFSGHQFPNYSSELNVNALLLGDSALYLCASSSILAGGSDTQYFGPGTRLTVL.

The chain recombines TRBV2 with TRBJ2-5, with TRBD2 matching over 12 bases. The V segment lost 6 bases and the J segment 4 bases; nucleotides outside the gene matches: 3. The V gene's germline CDR1 is SNHLY and CDR2 FYNNEI. The CDR3 runs to 14 residues. This CDR3 reads CASSGGLAGETQYF. Written as DNA, the CDR3 is TGTGCCAGCAGCGGGGGACTAGCGGGAGAGACCCAGTACTTC.

This chain links TRBV30 with TRBJ2-3; 10 bases agree with TRBD2. Germline V CDR1 and CDR2: GTSNPN, SVGIG (reference sequence). The V and J ends lost 1 base and 2 bases, in that order; junction bases with no gene match: 6. The CDR3 consists of 16 residues. This CDR3 is CAWSGLAGGPTDTQYF. As DNA, the CDR3 is TGTGCCTGGAGTGGTTTAGCGGGGGGCCCCACAGATACGCAGTATTTT.

The chain is built from TRBV15 and TRBJ2-7; the match to TRBD2 covers 9 bases. The CDR3 is made up of 16 amino acids. Germline CDR1 LNHNV, CDR2 YYDKDF (reference sequence). Germline trimming cut 4 bases from V and 2 bases from J; bases unmatched to any gene: 9. The CDR3 region is CATSNYLAGRPYEQYV. Here the CDR3 DNA reads TGTGCCACCAGCAACTATCTAGCGGGGAGACCCTACGAGCAGTACGTC.

The rearrangement joins TRBV27 to TRBJ1-2; perhaps TRBD1 as D (5 bases). Looked up from germline, CDR1 is MNHEY and CDR2 is SMNVEV (reference sequence). With 2 bases removed from V and 7 bases from J, the gap between germline ends came to 8 bases. This CDR3 has 12 residues. This CDR3 is CASSLQGRGYTF. CDR3 DNA sequence: TGTGCCAGCAGTTTACAGGGCCGTGGCTACACCTTC.

This rearrangement joins TRBV5-1 to TRBJ2-2, with D unresolved. CDR3 length equals 15 residues. Trimming removed 7 bases at V and 3 bases at J, with 16 bases between. Germline V gene data show CDR1 as SGHRS and CDR2 as YFSETQ. In DNA form, the CDR3 reads TGCGCCAGCTTCCCCGATATGGCCTACACCGGGGAGCTGTTTTTT. Translated, it gives CASFPDMAYTGELFF.

The CDR3 sequence is CASSVGQGITLGHGYTF. For the CDR3, the DNA is TGTGCCAGCAGCGTGGGACAGGGGATCACTCTGGGTCATGGCTACACCTTC. The V call is TRBV9, the J call TRBJ1-2, with 10 bases that match TRBD1. V gave up 2 bases and J gave up 6 bases; unmatched junction bases: 13. Germline CDR1 reads SGDLS; CDR2 reads YYNGEE. The CDR3 is 17 residues long.

This rearrangement joins TRBV3-1 (or the pseudogene TRBV3-2) to TRBJ1-2; possible D gene TRBD1, 5 bases. There are 17 residues in the CDR3. Germline V gene lookup returns CDR1 LGHDT and CDR2 YNNKEL (reference sequence). Between the trimmed V and J ends, which lost 4 bases and 2 bases, there was a span of 20 bases. In nucleotides, the CDR3 is TGTGCCAGCAGCCCGTACACACAGGCGCGGTGGAACTATGGCTACACCTTC. Residues: CASSPYTQARWNYGYTF.

The CDR3 DNA reads as TGCGCCAGCAGCCAAGAGGGCTTCAGGGTTGGGCGCGGCTACACCTTC. This encodes CASSQEGFRVGRGYTF. This sequence joins TRBV4-1 and TRBJ1-2; D might be TRBD1 (5 bases). Trimming removed 0 bases at V and 8 bases at J, with 19 bases between. Looked up from germline, CDR1 is MGHRA and CDR2 is YSYEKL. The CDR3 covers 16 residues.

This chain uses TRBV19 with TRBJ1-3, with a weak D call TRBD1 (5 bases). The V end lost 6 bases, the J end lost 0 bases, and 15 bases lay between the germline ends. The CDR3 covers 16 residues. Germline values: CDR1 LNHDA, CDR2 SQIVND (reference sequence). In DNA, the CDR3 is TGTGCCAGTAGCCCCCCCGTCGGGGGCTCTGGAAACACCATATATTTT. This sequence encodes CASSPPVGGSGNTIYF.

The V gene is TRBV6-4, the J gene TRBJ1-1; TRBD1 might be the D (6 bases). Germline-derived CDR1 and CDR2 are MRHNA and SNTAGT. This CDR3 is built from 13 residues. Between the trimmed V and J ends, which lost 5 bases and 5 bases, there was a span of 12 bases. The CDR3 nucleotides read TGTGCCAGCAGTCAGGGGCAGGGAACTGAAGCTTTCTTT. Residues: CASSQGQGTEAFF.

The chain combines TRBV7-2 with TRBJ1-2; 9 positions agree with TRBD1. With 6 bases clipped from V and 5 bases from J, the junction kept 10 bases outside the gene matches. CDR1 and CDR2 (germline): SGHTA, FQGNSA. CDR3 length equals 15 residues. CDR3: CASSLGTGLGYGYTF. CDR3 nucleotides: TGTGCCAGCAGTCTCGGGACAGGGTTAGGGTATGGCTACACCTTC.

The V call is TRBV25-1, the J call TRBJ2-7, with 8 bases that match TRBD1. The CDR3 is 14 amino acids. Germline loops: CDR1 MGHDK, CDR2 SYGVNS. V lost 3 bases to trimming and J lost 3 bases; unmatched junction nucleotides: 4. The CDR3 DNA follows: TGTGCCAGCAGTGATCAAGGACAGGGCTACGAGCAGTACTTC. Its translation is CASSDQGQGYEQYF.

The rearrangement uses TRBV18 and TRBJ2-1; D remains ambiguous. The germline CDR1 and CDR2 sequences are KGHSH and LQKENI. The CDR3 is 14 residues long. Trimming removed 0 bases from V and 10 bases from J, with 13 bases in between. The CDR3 is CASSPPSVFREQFF. CDR3 bases: TGTGCCAGCTCACCACCCTCAGTTTTCCGAGAGCAGTTCTTC.

This sequence joins TRBV25-1 and TRBJ1-3; TRBD1 is a possible D gene (5 bases). The CDR3 contains 15 residues. V lost 0 bases and J 2 bases, leaving 8 bases between the germline ends. In germline, CDR1 is MGHDK, CDR2 SYGVNS. Here the CDR3 reads CASSEYKGTGNTIYF. The CDR3 bases are TGTGCCAGCAGTGAATACAAGGGGACTGGAAACACCATATATTTT. Complete variable domain (other parts from reference TRBV25-1 and TRBJ1-3): EADIYQTPRYLVIGTGKKITLECSQTMGHDKMYWYQQDPGMELHLIHYSYGVNSTEKGDLSSESTVSRIRTEHFPLTLESARPSHTSQYLCASSEYKGTGNTIYFGEGSWLTVV.

The rearrangement uses TRBV11-2 and TRBJ1-2; TRBD1 matches at 7 bases. CDR3 size: 15 residues. V lost 6 bases and J lost 2; bases outside the gene matches: 9. Germline V lookup: CDR1 SGHAT, CDR2 FQNNGV. The CDR3 reads CASSITQGENYGYTF. CDR3 DNA sequence: TGTGCCAGCAGTATAACCCAGGGGGAGAACTATGGCTACACCTTC.

This sequence joins TRBV6-5 and TRBJ2-1; D gene uncertain. CDR1 and CDR2 from the germline V gene are MNHEY and SVGAGI. The V end was cut by 5 bases, the J end by 4 bases, with 15 bases between. CDR3 length equals 15 residues. The CDR3 DNA reads TGTGCCAGCAGTCAATCCCAACGCCTATACAATGAGCAGTTCTTC. This sequence encodes CASSQSQRLYNEQFF.

A few counts support this clone. The rearrangement links TRBV19 to TRBJ1-3; D perhaps matches TRBD1 (5 bases). This CDR3 has 15 residues. V shed 7 bases and J shed 6 bases, with 19 bases lying between them. Germline CDR1 is LNHDA and CDR2 is SQIVND (reference sequence). CDR3 sequence: CASKTLDTPINTIYF. The CDR3 region has the DNA TGTGCCAGTAAGACCCTGGACACACCAATAAACACCATATATTTT.

The chain is built from TRBV9 and TRBJ2-1; TRBD2 agrees at 7 bases. After removal of 1 base from V and 7 bases from J, the junction contained 20 bases not matched to a gene. The CDR3 has 19 amino acids. The germline gives CDR1 SGDLS, CDR2 YYNGEE. CDR3 loop: CASSVKRESGAIERNEQFF. The CDR3 nucleotides read TGTGCCAGCAGCGTAAAGAGGGAAAGCGGGGCCATCGAACGGAATGAGCAGTTCTTC.

The chain employs TRBV5-5 and TRBJ2-1; 9 positions agree with TRBD1. The V gene end was trimmed by 3 bases and the J gene end by 1 base; junction bases not matched to a gene: 2. CDR3 length equals 15 residues. Germline V lookup: CDR1 SGHKS, CDR2 YYEKEE (reference sequence). The DNA of the CDR3 is TGTGCCAGCAGCTCGACAGGGGGGTCCTACAATGAGCAGTTCTTC. It translates to CASSSTGGSYNEQFF.